These 16 T cell receptor beta chains originate from one sample sequenced in a study of blood T cell repertoires in COVID-19. The protocol was immunoSEQ multiplex PCR, while the TCRdb copy is restricted to in-frame clones and leaves out a portion. The profile shows nearly 50,000 clones, about nine tenths of them singletons. The source material was peripheral blood. Source of these receptors: a woman older than 75 with COVID-19, enrolled during active disease.

The J gene is TRBJ1-3, the V gene TRBV19; weak D call: TRBD1 (5 bases). Trimming took 2 bases from V and 3 from J, leaving 8 bases between them. The CDR3 covers 14 residues. Germline V gene lookup returns CDR1 LNHDA and CDR2 SQIVND (reference sequence). CDR3 coding DNA: TGTGCCAGTAGTATACGGGGGGATGGAAACACCATATATTTT. Translation gives CASSIRGDGNTIYF.

This chain connects TRBV7-9 to TRBJ1-6; D not resolved. This CDR3 comprises 16 residues. CDR1 and CDR2 (germline): SEHNR, FQNEAQ (reference sequence). Trimming left V 2 bases short and J 14 bases short, with 22 bases between. The CDR3 is CASSLRPGGSGGTLHF. CDR3 in DNA: TGTGCCAGCAGCTTAAGGCCTGGAGGGAGTGGAGGGACCCTCCACTTT.

The J gene is TRBJ1-4, the V gene TRBV5-6; perhaps TRBD1 as D (5 bases). V was pared by 2 bases and J by 4 bases, with 12 bases between. There are 15 residues in the CDR3. Germline CDR1 and CDR2: SGHDT and YYEEEE. CDR3 protein: CASSFIGGDNEKLFF. The CDR3 region has the DNA TGTGCCAGCAGCTTTATTGGAGGGGATAATGAAAAACTGTTTTTT.

V usage is TRBV7-3 and J usage is TRBJ1-1; D gene uncertain. Looked up from germline, CDR1 is SGHTA and CDR2 is FQGTGA. With 3 bases removed from V and 5 bases from J, the gap between germline ends came to 7 bases. The CDR3 contains 12 residues. CDR3 DNA sequence: TGTGCCAGCAGCTTTCCGGGGACTGAAGCTTTCTTT. Translation gives CASSFPGTEAFF.

V usage is TRBV5-1 and J usage is TRBJ1-6; no definite D call. The germline CDR1 and CDR2 sequences are SGHRS and YFSETQ. Trimming pared 4 bases from V and 9 bases from J, leaving 17 bases between. CDR3 length: 15 residues. The CDR3 DNA sequence: TGCGCCAGCAGCCCCGACGGGTCGGTGGGTTCACCCCTCCACTTT. It codes for CASSPDGSVGSPLHF.

V is TRBV30 and J is TRBJ1-1; D is perhaps TRBD1 (6 bases). Trimming stripped 2 bases from V and 0 bases from J, with 7 bases between. The germline gives CDR1 GTSNPN, CDR2 SVGIG (reference sequence). This CDR3 spans 13 amino acids. DNA of the CDR3: TGTGCCTGGAGTCAGGGGTTGAACACTGAAGCTTTCTTT. It codes for CAWSQGLNTEAFF.

This rearrangement joins TRBV28 to TRBJ1-5, with no clear D. This CDR3 contains 20 residues. Trimming took 4 bases from V and 7 from J, leaving 32 bases between them. The germline V gene has CDR1 MDHEN and CDR2 SYDVKM. In DNA, the CDR3 is TGTGCCAGCAGTTCCCCTGGAGGGTTATCCCTTGCAATTAGTGGGCAGCCCCAGCATTTT. Residues: CASSSPGGLSLAISGQPQHF.

The chain employs TRBV7-3 and TRBJ1-1; TRBD1 aligns across 11 bases. CDR1 and CDR2 (germline): SGHTA, FQGTGA. The J segment lost 12 bases and the V segment lost 5 bases, leaving 14 bases of the junction unmatched. The CDR3 sequence is 15 residues long. CDR3 amino acids: CASSPGTGGLQVPFF. CDR3 DNA: TGTGCCAGCAGCCCCGGGACAGGGGGGTTACAAGTCCCTTTCTTT.

The chain uses TRBV5-8 and TRBJ1-5, with a possible D match to TRBD1 (5 bases). Germline assignment: CDR1 SGHTS and CDR2 YDEGEE. V was cut by 9 bases and J by 1 base, with 14 bases left in between. The length of the CDR3 is 14 residues. The CDR3 DNA is TGTGCCACTGGGGGGGAAGTAAGCAATCAGCCCCAGCATTTT. Its translation is CATGGEVSNQPQHF.

The chain has TRBV3-1 (or the pseudogene TRBV3-2) and TRBJ2-3; 9 bases line up with TRBD2. After removal of 0 bases from V and 6 bases from J, the junction contained 16 bases not matched to a gene. The CDR3 sequence is 19 residues long. Germline values: CDR1 LGHDT, CDR2 YNNKEL (reference sequence). This CDR3 is CASSQERLAVPSARDTQYF. CDR3 DNA sequence: TGTGCCAGCAGCCAAGAAAGACTAGCGGTCCCCTCCGCGAGGGATACGCAGTATTTT.

V and J are TRBV9 and TRBJ1-2; 11 bases line up with TRBD1. Germline CDR1 is SGDLS and CDR2 is YYNGEE. This CDR3 is built from 14 residues. After removal of 3 bases from V and 3 bases from J, the junction contained 1 base not matched to a gene. The CDR3 DNA reads as TGTGCCAGCAGCGCGGGACAGGGGGACTATGGCTACACCTTC. This codes for CASSAGQGDYGYTF.

This rearrangement joins TRBV28 to TRBJ2-1, with unresolved D. Per the germline V gene, CDR1 is MDHEN and CDR2 is SYDVKM. V dropped 7 bases and J dropped 4 bases, with 11 bases sitting between them. The CDR3 is 13 amino acids. In nucleotides, the CDR3 is TGTGCCAGCACCTCGGTCCTATACAATGAGCAGTTCTTC. This sequence encodes CASTSVLYNEQFF. The variable domain in full, with the rest retrieved from reference TRBV28 and TRBJ2-1, is DVKVTQSSRYLVKRTGEKVFLECVQDMDHENMFWYRQDPGLGLRLIYFSYDVKMKEKGDIPEGYSVSREKKERFSLILESASTNQTSMYLCASTSVLYNEQFFGPGTRLTVL.

The V call is TRBV6-1, the J call TRBJ1-2; TRBD1 matches at 8 bases. The ends lost 2 bases at V and 2 bases at J; junction bases unmatched: 4. Germline assignment: CDR1 MNHNS and CDR2 SASEGT. CDR3 length equals 15 residues. As DNA, the CDR3 is TGTGCCAGCAGTGAACCTCGGACAGGGAACTATGGCTACACCTTC. Translation gives CASSEPRTGNYGYTF.

This sequence joins TRBV19 and TRBJ2-7; TRBD1 matches 8 bases. Germline V gives CDR1 LNHDA, CDR2 SQIVND (reference sequence). The V segment lost 5 bases and the J segment 1 base; nucleotides outside the gene matches: 7. The length of the CDR3 is 15 residues. CDR3 region: CASSPGTGGSYEQYF. DNA of the CDR3: TGTGCCAGTAGTCCCGGGACAGGTGGATCCTACGAGCAGTACTTC.

The gene calls are TRBV6-1 and TRBJ1-2, with 7 bases identical to TRBD1. Germline V gene sequence: CDR1 MNHNS, CDR2 SASEGT. This CDR3 region has 13 residues. Trimming at V came to 3 bases and at J to 7 bases, leaving 5 bases not matched to a gene. In DNA, the CDR3 is TGTGCCAGCAGTGAGACAGGGACGATTGGCTACACCTTC. It specifies CASSETGTIGYTF.

J is TRBJ1-1 and V is TRBV7-3, with D maybe TRBD1 (5 bases). The V and J ends lost 1 base and 4 bases respectively, with 13 bases between them. CDR1 SGHTA and CDR2 FQGTGA come from the germline V gene. The CDR3 is 15 residues long. The CDR3 region has the DNA TGTGCCAGCAGCTTAATTGGAGGGGACCTCACTGAAGCTTTCTTT. Residues: CASSLIGGDLTEAFF.